Below, one T cell receptor (beta chain) is given with its context. What it recognizes is unknown. Sample-barcoded 5' priming and a J-beta primer mix drove a second PCR of about 6 to 11 cycles. Each cDNA molecule was tagged by a template-switch adaptor with 12 random nucleotides. One entry per CDR3 protein, called by TCRdb with MiXCR from the 5' RACE reads. The sample shows some 670,000 distinct CDR3 sequences, about 50% of them seen only once. V dropped 5 bases and J dropped 2 bases, with 14 bases sitting between them. The CDR3 is 14 amino acids. Germline V gene lookup returns CDR1 SGHNT and CDR2 YYREEE (reference sequence). This sample is part of a study of blood T cells in healthy people across ages. The study's findings and limits: Estimates drawn from one million T cells were deemed to understate diversity.

The genes are TRBV5-4 and TRBJ2-7; the D gene is possibly TRBD1 (6 bases). The sample taken for sequencing was blood. The receptor was derived from an elderly woman in good health. CDR3 coding DNA: TGTGCCAGCAGATGGGACATGGGAACCTACGAGCAGTACTTC. Translated, it gives CASRWDMGTYEQYF.